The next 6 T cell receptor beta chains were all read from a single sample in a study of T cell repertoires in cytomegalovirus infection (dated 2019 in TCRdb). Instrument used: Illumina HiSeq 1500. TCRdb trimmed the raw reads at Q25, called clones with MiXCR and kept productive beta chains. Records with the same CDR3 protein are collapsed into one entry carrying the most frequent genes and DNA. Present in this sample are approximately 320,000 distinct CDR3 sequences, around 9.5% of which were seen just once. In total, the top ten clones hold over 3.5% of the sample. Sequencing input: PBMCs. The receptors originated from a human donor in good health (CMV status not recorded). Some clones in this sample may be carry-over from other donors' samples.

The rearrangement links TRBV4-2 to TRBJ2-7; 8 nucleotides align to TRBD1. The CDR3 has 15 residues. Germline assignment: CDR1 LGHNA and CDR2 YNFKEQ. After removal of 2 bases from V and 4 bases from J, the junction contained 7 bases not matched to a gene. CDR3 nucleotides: TGTGCCAGCAGCCAACCGGGACAGGCCCCGTACGAGCAGTACTTC. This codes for CASSQPGQAPYEQYF.

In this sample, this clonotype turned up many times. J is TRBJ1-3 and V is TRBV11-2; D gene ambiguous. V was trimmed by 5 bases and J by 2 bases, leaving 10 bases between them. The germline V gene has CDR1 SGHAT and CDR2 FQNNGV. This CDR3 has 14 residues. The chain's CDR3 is CASSPYTAGNTIYF. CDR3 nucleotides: TGTGCCAGCAGCCCCTACACCGCTGGAAACACCATATATTTT.

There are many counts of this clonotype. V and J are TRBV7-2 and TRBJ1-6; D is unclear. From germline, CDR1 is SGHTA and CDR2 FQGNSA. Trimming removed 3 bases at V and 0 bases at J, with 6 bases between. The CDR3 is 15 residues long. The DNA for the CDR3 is TGTGCCAGCAGCTTTGAGAGCTCCTATAATTCACCCCTCCACTTT. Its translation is CASSFESSYNSPLHF.

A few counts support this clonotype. Written as DNA, the CDR3 is TGTGCCAGTAGTATAGAGACAGGAGGCACTGAAGCTTTCTTT. This encodes CASSIETGGTEAFF. The chain employs TRBV19 and TRBJ1-1; tentatively, D is TRBD1 (6 bases). With 0 bases removed from V and 4 bases from J, the gap between germline ends came to 9 bases. The CDR3 runs to 14 residues. Germline V gives CDR1 LNHDA, CDR2 SQIVND (reference sequence).

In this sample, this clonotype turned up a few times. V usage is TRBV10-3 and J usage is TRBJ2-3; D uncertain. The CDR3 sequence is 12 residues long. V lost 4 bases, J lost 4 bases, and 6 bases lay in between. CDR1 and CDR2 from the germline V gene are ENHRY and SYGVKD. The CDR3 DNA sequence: TGTGCCATCAGTGGTGGGTCAGATACGCAGTATTTT. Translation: CAISGGSDTQYF.

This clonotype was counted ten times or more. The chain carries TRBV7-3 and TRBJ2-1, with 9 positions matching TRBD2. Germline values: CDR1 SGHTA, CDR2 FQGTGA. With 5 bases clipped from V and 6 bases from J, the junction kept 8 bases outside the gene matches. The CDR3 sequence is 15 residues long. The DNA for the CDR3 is TGTGCCAGCAGCCGGAGCGGGGGGAATATCAATGAGCAGTTCTTC. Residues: CASSRSGGNINEQFF. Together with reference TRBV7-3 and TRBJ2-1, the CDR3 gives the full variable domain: GAGVSQTPSNKVTEKGKYVELRCDPISGHTALYWYRQSLGQGPEFLIYFQGTGAADDSGLPNDRFFAVRPEGSVSTLKIQRTERGDSAVYLCASSRSGGNINEQFFGPGTRLTVL.